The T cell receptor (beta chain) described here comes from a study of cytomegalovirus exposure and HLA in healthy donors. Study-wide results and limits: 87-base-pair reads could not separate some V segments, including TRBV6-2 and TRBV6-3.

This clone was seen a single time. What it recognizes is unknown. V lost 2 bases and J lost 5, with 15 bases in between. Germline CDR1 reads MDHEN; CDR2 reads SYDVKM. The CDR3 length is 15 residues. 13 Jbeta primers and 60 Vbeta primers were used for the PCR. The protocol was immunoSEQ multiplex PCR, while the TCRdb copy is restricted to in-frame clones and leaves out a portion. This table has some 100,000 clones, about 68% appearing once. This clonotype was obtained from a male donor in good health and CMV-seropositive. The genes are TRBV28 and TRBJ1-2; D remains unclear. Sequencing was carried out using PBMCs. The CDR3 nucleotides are TGTGCCAGCAGTTTAGGGCAAAATGGTCGGTATGGCTACACCTTC. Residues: CASSLGQNGRYGYTF.